This note documents a single T cell receptor beta chain sequence. Its cognate antigen is unknown. The targeted sequencing depth was 1 in 200,000 to 1 in 1 million T cells. The assay was immunoSEQ multiplex PCR, and TCRdb's table has in-frame clones only and misses some. The data contain 11,000 or so clones, 81% of them singletons. V was pared by 0 bases and J by 4 bases, with 10 bases between. Looked up from germline, CDR1 is SGHNT and CDR2 is YYREEE (reference sequence). The CDR3 length is 15 residues. This sample is part of a study of cytotoxic CD8 clonotypes in ibrutinib-treated CLL. Study information: Response sampling took place at median approximately eleven months of treatment, range 6 to 36. Points from the study as a whole: Public clonotypes (which were uncommon) either contracted or remained stable on treatment. For progressing versus sustained-remission patients, sampling times were not the same.

This clonotype originated in a human donor with chronic lymphocytic leukemia. The material was PBMCs, obtained at disease progression, from a patient treated with ibrutinib. J is TRBJ2-2 and V is TRBV5-4; D is undetermined. The CDR3 bases are TGTGCCAGCAGCTTGGGAGGATTGGGCACCGGGGAGCTGTTTTTT. Residues: CASSLGGLGTGELFF.